This TCR beta chain was identified in a study of cytomegalovirus exposure and HLA in healthy donors. The study, taken as a whole, reports: One later analysis, an examination of the 120 validation repertoires, found that first-cohort TCR clusters tended to co-occur in them. Confirmation in vitro established that a few CMV-associated chains were specific for CMV antigens. While the bulk of TCR sequences proved rare, some public TCRs turned up in many donors.

The CDR3 consists of 13 residues. Germline-derived CDR1 and CDR2 are SGHRS and YFSETQ. V lost 7 bases, J lost 8 bases, and 10 bases stayed unmatched. The donors belonged to the roughly 110-subject validation cohort, separate from the roughly 670-subject first cohort. With regard to this clone: Antigen: not known.

Sequencing used immunoSEQ multiplex PCR; TCRdb keeps in-frame clones, though not all of them. The data hold about 150,000 clones, with roughly 86% observed a single time. This TCR was recovered from a man in his late teens or twenties in good health and CMV-seropositive. Material: PBMCs. J is TRBJ1-2 and V is TRBV5-1, with 8 bases matching TRBD1. CDR3 sequence: CASSGGGSQGYTF. The DNA for the CDR3 is TGCGCCAGCTCAGGGGGCGGTTCGCAGGGCTACACCTTC.